This T cell receptor (beta chain) was captured in a study of blood T cells in healthy people across ages. Findings and caveats of the study: Researchers deemed the diversity estimates from one million T cells underestimates. Roughly linear age-related decline in beta diversity appeared, significant by age roughly 40.

The CDR3 consists of 15 residues. Germline CDR1 SNHLY, CDR2 FYNNEI. With 3 bases clipped from V and 3 bases from J, the junction kept 6 bases outside the gene matches. This clonotype was observed at least ten times. Its antigen is as yet unknown. Combining a sample-barcoded 5' primer with a J-beta primer mix, a second PCR ran for about 6 to 11 cycles. TCRdb used MiXCR to reprocess the 5' RACE reads, holding one entry per CDR3 protein. The table includes some 1.5 million distinct CDR3 sequences, 28% detected once. The chain uses TRBV2 and TRBJ2-7, with TRBD2 matching over 9 bases. The origin of this receptor is a woman aged 25 to 39 in good health. Source material: blood. The CDR3 DNA reads as TGTGCCAGCAGTGAGGGGTTAGCGGGGGACTACGAGCAGTACTTC. Translation gives CASSEGLAGDYEQYF.